These T cell receptor beta chains were read from a single sample in a study of blood T cell repertoires in COVID-19. This table comes from immunoSEQ multiplex PCR, and its TCRdb copy is limited to in-frame clones, with some not included. The sample carries more than 350,000 clones, 89% recorded once. The source material was peripheral blood. These receptors came from a woman aged 25 to 39 with COVID-19, enrolled during active disease. Both conserved end residues are part of each CDR3. D genes are given only for firm matches. Size is stated for part of the rows, as once, few or many counts, or as a class when the clone is expanded.

clone_size | j_call | d_call | v_call | cdr3_aa | cdr3_nt
. | TRBJ1-6 | . | TRBV28 | CASKRPSSYNSPLHF | TGTGCCAGCAAGAGGCCCAGCTCCTATAATTCACCCCTCCACTTT
. | TRBJ1-2 | . | TRBV10-2 | CATSQDSKFYGYTF | TGCGCCACCTCCCAGGACAGTAAATTCTATGGCTACACCTTC
. | TRBJ1-2 | . | TRBV4-2 | CASSQDGGGNNYGYTF | TGTGCCAGCAGCCAAGACGGGGGAGGCAATAACTATGGCTACACCTTC
. | TRBJ2-1 | TRBD2 | TRBV9 | CASSDAGEYYNEQFF | TGTGCCAGCAGCGATGCGGGGGAGTATTACAATGAGCAGTTCTTC
. | TRBJ1-1 | . | TRBV2 | CASSVYRTMNTEAFF | TGTGCCAGCAGTGTGTATAGGACTATGAACACTGAAGCTTTCTTT
. | TRBJ1-3 | TRBD1 | TRBV4-3 | CASSPDPGQVSGNTIYF | TGCGCCAGCAGCCCCGATCCCGGACAGGTCTCTGGAAACACCATATATTTT
. | TRBJ1-2 | TRBD1 | TRBV5-8 | CASSLGRLWDREFPDYGYTF | TGTGCCAGCAGCTTGGGGCGTTTATGGGACAGGGAATTTCCGGACTATGGCTACACCTTC
few | TRBJ2-2 | . | TRBV7-8 | CASSLANSYTGELFF | TGTGCCAGCAGCTTAGCTAACTCTTACACCGGGGAGCTGTTTTTT
. | TRBJ2-6 | . | TRBV7-9 | CASSTPTGVGAGANVLTF | TGTGCCAGCAGCACCCCGACCGGGGTCGGCGCTGGGGCCAACGTCCTGACTTTC
. | TRBJ1-4 | . | TRBV18 | CASSLGQGASEKLFF | TGTGCCAGCTCCCTGGGACAAGGTGCAAGTGAAAAACTGTTTTTT
. | TRBJ2-5 | . | TRBV6-6 | CASRNPGIQETQYF | TGTGCCAGCAGAAATCCAGGAATCCAAGAGACCCAGTACTTC
. | TRBJ2-1 | . | TRBV18 | CASSPQGGNEQFF | TGTGCCAGCTCACCACAAGGGGGCAATGAGCAGTTCTTC
. | TRBJ2-1 | TRBD2 | TRBV19 | CASRGGRDSNEQFF | TGTGCCAGTAGGGGCGGGAGAGATAGCAATGAGCAGTTCTTC
once | TRBJ1-1 | TRBD1 | TRBV7-8 | CASRAGGVTEAFF | TGTGCCAGCAGGGCAGGGGGAGTTACTGAAGCTTTCTTT
. | TRBJ2-1 | TRBD2 | TRBV24-1 | CATSTTLAGSYNEQFF | TGTGCCACCAGTACAACACTAGCGGGTTCCTACAATGAGCAGTTCTTC
. | TRBJ1-1 | TRBD1 | TRBV2 | CASKGQPNTEAFF | TGTGCCAGCAAGGGACAGCCGAACACTGAAGCTTTCTTT
. | TRBJ2-5 | . | TRBV21-1 | CASSKVPRRGLSGETQYF | TGTGCCAGCAGCAAAGTCCCCCGCAGGGGGCTGTCAGGAGAGACCCAGTACTTC
. | TRBJ1-2 | . | TRBV6-2/TRBV6-3 | CASSYDVARVYGYTF | TGTGCCAGCAGTTACGATGTGGCCAGGGTGTATGGCTACACCTTC
. | TRBJ2-3 | . | TRBV14 | CASSRLGTVSTDTQYF | TGTGCCAGCAGCCGCCTCGGTACCGTGAGCACAGATACGCAGTATTTT
. | TRBJ2-1 | TRBD2 | TRBV3-1/TRBV3-2 | CASNASGIPAYNEQFF | TGTGCCAGCAACGCTAGCGGGATCCCCGCCTACAATGAGCAGTTCTTC
. | TRBJ1-4 | . | TRBV7-9 | CASSQGQRHEKLFF | TGTGCCAGCAGCCAAGGACAGAGACATGAAAAACTGTTTTTT
. | TRBJ2-3 | TRBD2 | TRBV28 | CASSHQPAPWEGSDTQYF | TGTGCCAGCAGTCACCAACCGGCACCCTGGGAGGGTTCAGATACGCAGTATTTT
. | TRBJ1-6 | . | TRBV10-2 | CASSVSGRSSPLHF | TGCGCCAGCAGTGTATCAGGGAGGAGTTCACCCCTCCACTTT